This T cell receptor (beta chain) originates from a study of cytomegalovirus exposure and HLA in healthy donors. Study-wide findings and caveats: Three CMV-associated chains were confirmed in vitro to be specific for CMV antigens. Highly shared sequence variants in one cluster were likely a sequencing artifact.

Donors consisted of healthy bone marrow donors. As regards this clone: Its antigen is undetermined.

The PCR had 60 Vbeta and 13 Jbeta primers. Assay used: immunoSEQ multiplex PCR; TCRdb lists only in-frame clones, some missing. The sample consists of some 90,000 clones, about two thirds of them appearing once. The clonotype was recovered from a middle-aged man in good health and CMV-seronegative. Source material: PBMCs.

CDR3 loop: CASSQDASSSETGFGGYTF. The CDR3 DNA reads as TGTGCCAGCAGCCAAGACGCCTCCTCTTCAGAGACGGGATTTGGAGGCTACACCTTC. The V gene is TRBV4-2, the J gene TRBJ1-2; D is undetermined. The V end was cut by 0 bases, the J end by 8 bases, with 28 bases between. Per the germline V gene, CDR1 is LGHNA and CDR2 is YNFKEQ. The CDR3 covers 19 residues.